These 17 T cell receptor beta chains were all obtained from the same sample, sequenced in a study of regulatory T cells in long-lasting Graves disease. The time point denotes: newly diagnosed GD, antithyroid drugs for less than 3 months. PBMCs were the source of the RNA used for TCR sequencing. TCR beta libraries were built with iRepertoire HTBI primers and Arm-PCR of CDR3 regions. MiXCR, run by TCRdb on the multiplex PCR reads, gives a single entry per CDR3 protein. The data contain 350,000 to 550,000 distinct CDR3 sequences, roughly 15% of them seen just once; the ten biggest clones take up approximately 22%. The same sample was also used in a study of T cells in Graves' hyperthyroidism and ophthalmopathy.

The sequencing here drew on peripheral blood mononuclear cells (PBMCs), taken at new diagnosis, from a patient treated with antithyroid drugs. The receptors were sampled from a woman in her late teens or twenties with Graves disease.

This clonotype was picked up a small number of times. The genes are TRBV25-1 and TRBJ2-2; 9 bases align to TRBD1. CDR1 MGHDK and CDR2 SYGVNS come from the germline V gene. The CDR3 has 16 residues. Germline trimming cut 4 bases from V and 3 bases from J; bases unmatched to any gene: 6. The CDR3: CASSVTGGIYTGELFF. The CDR3 nucleotides are TGTGCCAGCAGTGTAACAGGGGGCATTTACACCGGGGAGCTGTTTTTT.

Worth noting for this clonotype: This may be a read error, as it is one base from a much larger clone. This rearrangement joins TRBV19 to TRBJ1-1, with D hard to call. The CDR3 spans 13 residues. Trimming removed 3 bases from V and 1 base from J, with 6 bases in between. The germline V gene encodes CDR1 LNHDA and CDR2 SQIVND (reference sequence). The CDR3 loop reads CASSMQRNTEAFF. The DNA of the CDR3 is TGTGCCAGTAGTATGCAGAGGAACACTGAAGCTTTCTTT.

This clonotype was counted at least ten times. The rearrangement joins TRBV7-2 to TRBJ1-1; D possibly corresponds to TRBD1 (5 bases). CDR3 length: 15 amino acids. CDR1 SGHTA and CDR2 FQGNSA come from the germline V gene. V was clipped by 1 base and J by 6 bases, with 15 bases between them. CDR3 amino acids: CASSLDAREGAEAFF. The CDR3 DNA reads as TGTGCCAGCAGCTTAGACGCCAGGGAAGGGGCTGAAGCTTTCTTT.

This clonotype came up a few times. The chain recombines TRBV30 with TRBJ2-1, with a tentative D call TRBD2 (6 bases). Germline CDR1 and CDR2: GTSNPN and SVGIG (reference sequence). V shed 8 bases and J shed 8 bases, with 22 bases lying between them. This CDR3 comprises 14 residues. The CDR3 loop reads CAAPMGTARDEQFF. CDR3 sequence (DNA): TGTGCCGCCCCGATGGGGACTGCTAGGGATGAGCAGTTCTTC.

Ten or more counts support this clonotype. The chain recombines TRBV5-5 with TRBJ2-2; D tentatively fits TRBD1 or TRBD2 (5 bases each). Germline CDR1 SGHKS, CDR2 YYEKEE (reference sequence). The CDR3 consists of 15 residues. Trimming removed 2 bases from V and 3 bases from J, with 11 bases in between. In DNA form, the CDR3 reads TGTGCCAGCAGCTTCCCCGGGACCGACACCGGGGAGCTGTTTTTT. Protein product: CASSFPGTDTGELFF. The variable domain in full, completed from reference TRBV5-5 and TRBJ2-2, reads DAGVTQSPTHLIKTRGQQVTLRCSPISGHKSVSWYQQVLGQGPQFIFQYYEKEERGRGNFPDRFSARQFPNYSSELNVNALLLGDSALYLCASSFPGTDTGELFFGEGSRLTVL.

This clonotype occurred a few times. The chain links TRBV2 to TRBJ1-2; the D gene is possibly TRBD1 (5 bases). Trimming removed 4 bases at V and 6 bases at J, with 9 bases between. The CDR3 runs 12 residues. Looked up from germline, CDR1 is SNHLY and CDR2 is FYNNEI. CDR3 DNA sequence: TGTGCCAGCAGTGGGGGGAGTGATGGCTACACCTTC. Amino acid sequence: CASSGGSDGYTF.

This clonotype appeared many times. The junction departs from germline at one end; a sequencing error may be responsible. This CDR3 is CASSDMGGTGHF. The CDR3 DNA follows: TGCGCCAGCAGTGACATGGGCGGGACAGGTCACTTC. This chain connects TRBV10-2 to TRBJ2-1, with 8 bases that match TRBD1. CDR1 WSHSY and CDR2 SAAADI come from the germline V gene. The CDR3 covers 12 residues.

The V gene is TRBV19, the J gene TRBJ2-1, with a weak D call TRBD2 (6 bases). The ends were cut back, 1 base at V and 6 bases at J, with 10 bases in the middle. Germline V gene lookup returns CDR1 LNHDA and CDR2 SQIVND (reference sequence). CDR3 length equals 14 residues. CDR3 loop: CASSIGSGSNEQFF. In DNA form, the CDR3 reads TGTGCCAGTAGTATAGGGAGCGGGTCCAATGAGCAGTTCTTC.

This clonotype appeared many times. This could be a read error, since a much larger clone is one nucleotide away. The CDR3 DNA reads as TGCAGTGCTAGAGCTACTAGCGGGAGGACCAATGAGCAGTTCTTC. Translated, it gives CSARATSGRTNEQFF. V and J are TRBV20-1 and TRBJ2-1, with 12 nucleotides matching TRBD2. Trimming cost V 1 base and J 6 bases; bases outside gene matches: 4. CDR3 size: 15 residues. Germline loops: CDR1 DFQATT, CDR2 SNEGSKA (reference sequence).

This clonotype was detected only a few times. This rearrangement joins TRBV7-9 to TRBJ1-3; D is unclear. Germline-derived CDR1 and CDR2 are SEHNR and FQNEAQ (reference sequence). V gave up 0 bases and J gave up 0 bases, with 9 bases separating them. The CDR3 is 16 amino acids. This CDR3 is CASSLATASSGNTIYF. The CDR3 DNA sequence: TGTGCCAGCAGCTTAGCTACAGCTAGCTCTGGAAACACCATATATTTT.

This clonotype has at least ten counts. The genes are TRBV20-1 and TRBJ1-2, with D possibly matching TRBD1 (6 bases). V lost 6 bases to trimming and J lost 8 bases, with 13 bases between them. The CDR3 is made up of 11 amino acids. Germline-derived CDR1 and CDR2 are DFQATT and SNEGSKA (reference sequence). CDR3 nucleotide sequence: TGCAGTGCGTACAGGGAGGGCGGCTACACCTTC. Translating gives CSAYREGGYTF.

As to this clonotype: With a much larger clone just one base away, this may be a read error. The chain employs TRBV30 and TRBJ2-1, with D perhaps TRBD2 (5 bases). CDR3 size: 15 residues. Germline V lookup: CDR1 GTSNPN, CDR2 SVGIG (reference sequence). The CDR3 coding sequence is TGTGCCTGGAGTGTACTTGGAGGTTACTACAATGAGCAGCTCTTC. It is translated as CAWSVLGGYYNEQLF. The variable domain in full, with the rest retrieved from reference TRBV30 and TRBJ2-1, is SQTIHQWPATLVQPVGSPLSLECTVEGTSNPNLYWYRQAAGRGLQLLFYSVGIGQISSEVPQNLSASRPQDRQFILSSKKLLLSDSGFYLCAWSVLGGYYNEQLFGPGTRLTVL.

The rearrangement links TRBV6-5 to TRBJ2-7; D gene unclear. Looked up from germline, CDR1 is MNHEY and CDR2 is SVGAGI. Trimming left V 0 bases short and J 6 bases short, with 9 bases between. The CDR3 contains 13 residues. The CDR3 sequence: CASSYSGLFEQYF. The CDR3 nucleotides read TGTGCCAGCAGTTACTCGGGCCTGTTCGAGCAGTACTTC.

This clonotype was recorded at least ten times. V and J are TRBV28 and TRBJ2-1; weak D call: TRBD2 (6 bases). The CDR3 runs 14 residues. The germline V gene has CDR1 MDHEN and CDR2 SYDVKM. Between the trimmed V and J ends, which lost 6 bases and 7 bases, there was a span of 16 bases. The CDR3 bases are TGTGCCAGCAGGGCGGGGCCCTTGTTTAATGAGCAGTTCTTC. Its translation: CASRAGPLFNEQFF.

This clonotype was seen many times. The chain is built from TRBV12-3 or TRBV12-4 and TRBJ1-1, with a tentative D call TRBD1 (5 bases). Trimming left V 2 bases short and J 5 bases short, with 12 bases between. There are 14 residues in the CDR3. CDR3: CASSLFGGGTEAFF. The CDR3 DNA reads as TGTGCCAGCAGTTTATTTGGGGGTGGTACTGAAGCTTTCTTT.

This clonotype was counted ten times or more. The chain combines TRBV6-5 with TRBJ2-7; 11 bases are a match to TRBD1. The ends lost 4 bases at V and 5 bases at J; junction bases unmatched: 4. This CDR3 has 14 amino acids. The V gene's germline CDR1 is MNHEY and CDR2 SVGAGI. The DNA for the CDR3 is TGTGCCAGCAGTTCAGGACAGGGGGCCCACGAGCAGTACTTC. This sequence encodes CASSSGQGAHEQYF.

Concerning this clonotype itself: Its ends do not fully match the called genes, so a read error is possible. The chain uses TRBV12-3 or TRBV12-4 and TRBJ1-2, with a weak D call TRBD1 (6 bases). CDR3 length: 14 amino acids. For the CDR3, the DNA is TGTGCCAGCAGTGCGACAGGCTTCGGCTATGGCTGCACCTTC. Protein: CASSATGFGYGCTF.